Below are 29 T cell receptor beta chains sequenced from a single sample in a study of vaccination and CD4 T cells after COVID-19. Their recognized antigens are unknown. Time point in this sample: late sampling 161 to 241 days after vaccination in a few convalescent patients. The treatment: approximately nine-day PBMC culture with coronavirus spike peptide pools or control peptides (ViraFEST assay). Oncomine TCR Beta short-read sequencing was applied to DNA from cultured CD4+ T cells. TCRdb used MiXCR to reprocess the PCR reads, holding one entry per CDR3 protein. The data contain more than 20,000 distinct CDR3 sequences, around a third of them singletons. The specimen was CD4+ T cells from blood, cultured in vitro, collected about 7 months after SARS-CoV-2 vaccination. The receptors here all came from a human donor who had recovered from COVID-19.

The V call is TRBV25-1, the J call TRBJ1-2; D possibly corresponds to TRBD1 (5 bases). Germline assignment: CDR1 MGHDK and CDR2 SYGVNS. Trimming pared 6 bases from V and 3 bases from J, leaving 8 bases between. The CDR3 spans 12 residues. This CDR3 reads CASRVGDYGYTF. Written as DNA, the CDR3 is TGTGCCAGCAGGGTAGGGGACTATGGCTACACCTTC.

The genes are TRBV11-2 and TRBJ2-5; 7 bases align to TRBD2. Trimming cost V 4 bases and J 5 bases; bases outside gene matches: 13. The V gene's germline CDR1 is SGHAT and CDR2 FQNNGV. The CDR3 spans 16 residues. As DNA, the CDR3 is TGTGCCAGCAGCTATAGCCGAGGAGGGGAGGGGGAGACCCAGTACTTC. This gives the protein CASSYSRGGEGETQYF.

The rearrangement uses TRBV19 and TRBJ2-3; 9 positions match TRBD2. This CDR3 has 14 amino acids. Germline CDR1 reads LNHDA; CDR2 reads SQIVND (reference sequence). V dropped 5 bases and J dropped 3; count of bases not matched to a gene: 3. The CDR3 nucleotides read TGTGCCAGTAGTTCTAGCGGGACGACAGATACGCAGTATTTT. Encoded protein: CASSSSGTTDTQYF. Full variable domain (outside the CDR3, taken from reference TRBV19 and TRBJ2-3): DGGITQSPKYLFRKEGQNVTLSCEQNLNHDAMYWYRQDPGQGLRLIYYSQIVNDFQKGDIAEGYSVSREKKESFPLTVTSAQKNPTAFYLCASSSSGTTDTQYFGPGTRLTVL.

This clonotype was seen a handful of times. The CDR3 DNA sequence: TGTGCCAGCAACCCGCCGGAGGGAGTACCCAAAGAGACCCAGTACTTC. It specifies CASNPPEGVPKETQYF. The chain recombines TRBV6-2 or TRBV6-3 with TRBJ2-5; tentatively, D is TRBD2 (6 bases). This CDR3 region has 16 residues. The germline V and J ends were trimmed by 7 bases and 3 bases, with 21 bases remaining between them. Germline V gives CDR1 MNHEY, CDR2 SVGEGT.

The V gene is TRBV20-1, the J gene TRBJ2-5; TRBD1 is a possible D gene (5 bases). Trimming pared 0 bases from V and 0 bases from J, leaving 14 bases between. This CDR3 contains 16 residues. The germline gives CDR1 DFQATT, CDR2 SNEGSKA (reference sequence). The CDR3 region has the DNA TGCAGTGCTAGAGAGGTGAGACAGCCAGACCAAGAGACCCAGTACTTC. Translated, it gives CSAREVRQPDQETQYF.

The chain employs TRBV20-1 and TRBJ2-1; D remains ambiguous. The CDR3 runs 15 residues. Trimming removed 0 bases at V and 6 bases at J, with 15 bases between. Germline V gives CDR1 DFQATT, CDR2 SNEGSKA (reference sequence). CDR3 nucleotides: TGCAGTGCTAGAGATCTGGTTTTAGGGTCCAATGAGCAGTTCTTC. Amino acid sequence: CSARDLVLGSNEQFF.

This chain joins TRBV20-1 and TRBJ1-2; D unclear. The CDR3 is made up of 11 amino acids. CDR1 DFQATT and CDR2 SNEGSKA come from the germline V gene (reference sequence). With 2 bases removed from V and 8 bases from J, the gap between germline ends came to 9 bases. The CDR3 DNA reads as TGCAGTGCTAGACTTTTGGGGGGCTACACCTTC. Its protein is CSARLLGGYTF.

V usage is TRBV19 and J usage is TRBJ2-5, with a tentative D call TRBD2 (5 bases). The CDR3 loop spans 19 amino acids. The germline V gene encodes CDR1 LNHDA and CDR2 SQIVND (reference sequence). Trimming removed 2 bases at V and 2 bases at J, with 24 bases between. The CDR3 is CASSITLPGWAGGQETQYF. The CDR3 nucleotides read TGTGCCAGTAGTATAACCCTACCGGGATGGGCAGGCGGTCAAGAGACCCAGTACTTC.

This chain links TRBV20-1 with TRBJ2-1; 7 positions agree with TRBD2. CDR1 and CDR2 (germline): DFQATT, SNEGSKA (reference sequence). The CDR3 spans 14 residues. V lost 1 base and J lost 10; bases outside the gene matches: 10. CDR3 sequence: CSARGLAATGEQFF. The CDR3 DNA follows: TGCAGTGCTAGAGGGCTAGCGGCTACGGGCGAGCAGTTCTTC.

The chain uses TRBV6-5 and TRBJ2-5; tentative D call: TRBD2 (6 bases). V shed 1 base and J shed 5 bases, with 11 bases lying between them. The CDR3 is 14 residues long. Germline V gene sequence: CDR1 MNHEY, CDR2 SVGAGI. In DNA form, the CDR3 reads TGTGCCAGCAGTTACTACCGGGGGAGGGAGACCCAGTACTTC. Its translation is CASSYYRGRETQYF.

The rearrangement uses TRBV20-1 and TRBJ2-7; D assignment may be TRBD1 or TRBD2 (5 bases each). With 3 bases removed from V and 5 bases from J, the gap between germline ends came to 17 bases. The CDR3 covers 14 residues. The germline CDR1 and CDR2 sequences are DFQATT and SNEGSKA (reference sequence). The CDR3 reads CSASRSRWGHEQYF. Here the CDR3 DNA reads TGCAGTGCTAGTAGGTCCCGGTGGGGACACGAGCAGTACTTC.

The J gene is TRBJ2-1, the V gene TRBV6-2 or TRBV6-3; unclear D gene. Germline CDR1 MNHEY, CDR2 SVGEGT. With 10 bases removed from V and 8 bases from J, the gap between germline ends came to 12 bases. The CDR3 sequence is 11 residues long. The CDR3 region has the DNA TGTGCCATCCCCCCTGGCGATGAGCAGTTCTTC. It is translated as CAIPPGDEQFF.

This clonotype was detected only a few times. The rearrangement joins TRBV20-1 to TRBJ1-5; D is ambiguous. The CDR3 runs to 13 residues. Germline V gives CDR1 DFQATT, CDR2 SNEGSKA (reference sequence). Trimming pared 3 bases from V and 0 bases from J, leaving 6 bases between. Here the CDR3 reads CSARLFSNQPQHF. CDR3 DNA: TGCAGTGCTAGGCTGTTTAGCAATCAGCCCCAGCATTTT.

In this sample, this clonotype is medium-sized. V usage is TRBV21-1 and J usage is TRBJ2-1; the table names TRBD1, a call not compared with the DNA. TRBV21-1 is a pseudogene. The length of the CDR3 is 15 residues. The CDR3 is CASSNLRQGYNEQFF. CDR3 sequence (DNA): TGTGCCAGCAGCAATTTGAGACAGGGGTACAATGAGCAGTTCTTC.

This sequence joins TRBV6-5 and TRBJ1-1; no clear D. The V and J ends lost 0 bases and 3 bases respectively, with 11 bases between them. There are 15 residues in the CDR3. The germline V gene encodes CDR1 MNHEY and CDR2 SVGAGI. This chain's CDR3 is CASSYSYRRDTEAFF. The CDR3 DNA is TGTGCCAGCAGTTACTCCTACAGACGGGACACTGAAGCTTTCTTT.

This clonotype has at least ten counts. This chain uses TRBV7-3 with TRBJ2-1; D is ambiguous. Trimming pared 6 bases from V and 5 bases from J, leaving 11 bases between. CDR3 length equals 13 residues. CDR1 is SGHTA, CDR2 FQGTGA, per germline. CDR3 nucleotides: TGTGCCAGCAGGTTCACTGGGAACAATGAGCAGTTCTTC. As protein: CASRFTGNNEQFF.

This sequence joins TRBV5-1 and TRBJ1-1; 7 bases match TRBD1. Germline trimming cut 3 bases from V and 1 base from J; bases unmatched to any gene: 6. CDR1 is SGHRS and CDR2 is YFSETQ in the germline V gene. The CDR3 extends over 15 amino acids. In DNA, the CDR3 is TGCGCCAGCAGCTCCACGACAGGGAGGAACACTGAAGCTTTCTTT. This codes for CASSSTTGRNTEAFF.

The chain links TRBV7-8 to TRBJ2-1; a weak D match, TRBD2 (6 bases). V was shortened by 2 bases and J by 7 bases, with 9 bases between the two germline ends. CDR3 size: 13 residues. The V gene's germline CDR1 is SGHVS and CDR2 FQNEAQ. The CDR3 DNA sequence: TGTGCCAGCAGCTTAACCCGGGAGAATGAGCAGTTCTTC. It translates to CASSLTRENEQFF.

The V call is TRBV27, the J call TRBJ1-6; 9 bases line up with TRBD1. The V gene end was trimmed by 7 bases and the J gene end by 8 bases; junction bases not matched to a gene: 9. In germline, CDR1 is MNHEY, CDR2 SMNVEV (reference sequence). The CDR3 extends over 15 amino acids. The CDR3 DNA follows: TGTGCCAGCACCCTGACAGGGGGGGACCATTCACCCCTCCACTTT. This codes for CASTLTGGDHSPLHF.

This clonotype turned up a few times. V and J are TRBV7-2 and TRBJ2-5; 7 bases fit TRBD2. The trim removed 5 bases at V and 5 bases at J, leaving 11 bases unmatched. This CDR3 is built from 15 residues. Germline CDR1 and CDR2: SGHTA and FQGNSA. The CDR3 sequence is CASSQRDPLWETQYF. The CDR3 region has the DNA TGTGCCAGCAGCCAGCGGGACCCACTTTGGGAGACCCAGTACTTC.

The J gene is TRBJ2-6, the V gene TRBV25-1; no clear D gene. The germline CDR1 and CDR2 sequences are MGHDK and SYGVNS. Trimming took 1 base from V and 3 from J, leaving 1 base between them. The CDR3 loop spans 13 amino acids. CDR3 protein: CASSEFGANVLTF. The CDR3 DNA reads as TGTGCCAGCAGTGAATTTGGGGCCAACGTCCTGACTTTC. The variable domain in full, completed from reference TRBV25-1 and TRBJ2-6, reads EADIYQTPRYLVIGTGKKITLECSQTMGHDKMYWYQQDPGMELHLIHYSYGVNSTEKGDLSSESTVSRIRTEHFPLTLESARPSHTSQYLCASSEFGANVLTFGAGSRLTVL.

This clonotype showed up just a few times. The genes are TRBV20-1 and TRBJ2-1; D not certain. Germline CDR1 is DFQATT and CDR2 is SNEGSKA (reference sequence). The CDR3 length is 10 residues. Between the trimmed V and J ends, which lost 3 bases and 7 bases, there was a span of 4 bases. The CDR3 protein is CSASRNEQFF. The CDR3 nucleotides read TGCAGTGCTAGTAGAAATGAGCAGTTCTTC.

The chain uses TRBV11-2 and TRBJ2-5; TRBD1 agrees at 11 bases. Germline values: CDR1 SGHAT, CDR2 FQNNGV. After removal of 5 bases from V and 2 bases from J, the junction contained 4 bases not matched to a gene. The CDR3 spans 15 residues. The chain's CDR3 is CASSRDRGWQETQYF. For the CDR3, the DNA is TGTGCCAGCAGCCGGGACAGGGGGTGGCAAGAGACCCAGTACTTC.

This clonotype was recorded at least ten times. CDR3 in DNA: TGTGCCAGCAGCTTCATGAGGACTAGCGGGGGAGATACGCAGTATTTT. Amino acid sequence: CASSFMRTSGGDTQYF. The chain links TRBV11-2 to TRBJ2-3, with TRBD2 matching 13 bases. The CDR3 runs to 16 residues. In germline, CDR1 is SGHAT, CDR2 FQNNGV. J gave up 5 bases and V 3 bases, and 5 bases lay outside the gene matches.

The table lists this clonotype with a few counts. The chain links TRBV7-9 to TRBJ2-1; TRBD2 agrees at 11 bases. Per germline, CDR1 SEHNR and CDR2 FQNEAQ (reference sequence). V was clipped by 5 bases and J by 0 bases; unmatched bases: 6. This CDR3 has 17 amino acids. The CDR3 nucleotides read TGTGCCAGCAGCGCGAGACTAGCGGGGCGCTCCTACAATGAGCAGTTCTTC. Translated: CASSARLAGRSYNEQFF.

This chain links TRBV18 with TRBJ2-2; D call uncertain. This CDR3 is built from 12 residues. The germline V gene encodes CDR1 KGHSH and CDR2 LQKENI. Trimming removed 1 base from V and 4 bases from J, with 1 base in between. The CDR3 sequence is CASSPRTGELFF. The DNA of the CDR3 is TGTGCCAGCTCACCACGCACCGGGGAGCTGTTTTTT.

The chain links TRBV21-1 to TRBJ1-1; the table gives TRBD1 as D, unverified against the DNA. TRBV21-1 is marked as a pseudogene. There are 14 residues in the CDR3. The CDR3 DNA is TGTGCCAGCAGCAAAGTTTCGGAGACGGGCGTAGCTTTCTTT. Encoded protein: CASSKVSETGVAFF.

The chain joins TRBV7-2 to TRBJ2-6, with D unresolved. This CDR3 spans 15 amino acids. CDR1 and CDR2 (germline): SGHTA, FQGNSA. V lost 3 bases and J lost 0, with 6 bases in between. This chain's CDR3 is CASSLGSSGANVLTF. The DNA of the CDR3 is TGTGCCAGCAGCTTGGGAAGCTCTGGGGCCAACGTCCTGACTTTC.

The V call is TRBV18, the J call TRBJ2-5; TRBD2 matches at 7 bases. Trimming cost V 3 bases and J 1 base; bases outside gene matches: 5. This CDR3 has 15 residues. Germline V lookup: CDR1 KGHSH, CDR2 LQKENI. The DNA for the CDR3 is TGTGCCAGCTCACCTCCCGGGAGGCCCCAAGAGACCCAGTACTTC. Protein sequence: CASSPPGRPQETQYF.